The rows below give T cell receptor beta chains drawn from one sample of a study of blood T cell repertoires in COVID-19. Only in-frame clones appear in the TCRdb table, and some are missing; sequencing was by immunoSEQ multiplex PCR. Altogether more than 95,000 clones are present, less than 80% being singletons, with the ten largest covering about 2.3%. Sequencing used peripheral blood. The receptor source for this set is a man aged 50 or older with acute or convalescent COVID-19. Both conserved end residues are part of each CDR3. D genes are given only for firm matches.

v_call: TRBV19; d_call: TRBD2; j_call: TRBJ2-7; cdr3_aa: CASSPGGYEQYF
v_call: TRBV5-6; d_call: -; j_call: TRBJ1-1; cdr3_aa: CASSFPGTEAFF
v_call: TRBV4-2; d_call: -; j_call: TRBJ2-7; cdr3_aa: CASSQDRTGRSYEQYF
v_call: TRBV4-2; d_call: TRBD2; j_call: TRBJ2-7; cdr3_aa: CASSTTSRSYEQYF
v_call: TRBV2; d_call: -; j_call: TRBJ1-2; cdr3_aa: CASSGSLDRDMPLYGYTF
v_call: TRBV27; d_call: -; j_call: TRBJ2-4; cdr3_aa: CASSFRGGVDFLAKNIQYF
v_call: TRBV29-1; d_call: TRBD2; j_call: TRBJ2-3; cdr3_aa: CSVEGRTSGSTDTQYF
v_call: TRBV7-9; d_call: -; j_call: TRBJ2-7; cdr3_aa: CASSYSTGYEQYF
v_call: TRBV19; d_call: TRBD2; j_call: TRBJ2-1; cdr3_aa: CASSISGSSYNEQFF
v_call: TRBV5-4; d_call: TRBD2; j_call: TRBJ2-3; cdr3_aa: CASSFLADSTDTQYF
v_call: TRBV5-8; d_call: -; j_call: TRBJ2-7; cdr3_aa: CASSLGDVRRGIDYEQYF
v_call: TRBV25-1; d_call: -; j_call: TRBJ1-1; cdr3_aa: CASSEFTDMNTEAFF
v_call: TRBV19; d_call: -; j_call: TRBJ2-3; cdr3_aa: CASSIRDFTDTQYF
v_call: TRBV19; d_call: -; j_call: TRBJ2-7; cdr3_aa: CASSMSGYEQYF
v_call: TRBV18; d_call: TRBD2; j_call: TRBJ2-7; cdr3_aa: CASSPPSGGHEQYF
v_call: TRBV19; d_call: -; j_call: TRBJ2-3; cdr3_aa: CASSESGPKTDTQYF
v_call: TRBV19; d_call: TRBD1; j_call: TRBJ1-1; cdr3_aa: CASSVTGLMTEAFF
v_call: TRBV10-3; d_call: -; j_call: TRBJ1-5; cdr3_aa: CAISNRETDINQPQHF
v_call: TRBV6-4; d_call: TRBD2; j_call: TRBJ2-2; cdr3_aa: CASSDGGDTGELFF
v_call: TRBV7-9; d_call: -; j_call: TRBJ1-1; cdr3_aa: CASSPEAYATEAFF
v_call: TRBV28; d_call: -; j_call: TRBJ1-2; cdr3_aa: CASSPKGRFTF
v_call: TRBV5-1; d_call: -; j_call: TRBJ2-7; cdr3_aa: CASSLVKGREQYF
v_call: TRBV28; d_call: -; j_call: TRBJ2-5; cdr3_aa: CASSSGLTQYF
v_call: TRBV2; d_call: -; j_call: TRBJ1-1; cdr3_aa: CASSVEGNTEAFF
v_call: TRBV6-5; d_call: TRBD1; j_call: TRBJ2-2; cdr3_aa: CASSADRGRGGELFF
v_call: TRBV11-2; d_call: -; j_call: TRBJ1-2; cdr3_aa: CASSLEPTGYGYTF
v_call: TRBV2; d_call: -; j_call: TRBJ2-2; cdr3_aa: CASSDTVSNTGELFF
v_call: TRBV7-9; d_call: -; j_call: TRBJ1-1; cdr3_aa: CASSPGQMNTEAFF
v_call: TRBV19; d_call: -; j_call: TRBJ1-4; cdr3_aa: CASTPQGSEKLFF
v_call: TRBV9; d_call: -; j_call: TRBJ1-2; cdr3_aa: CASSVAYRDGYTF
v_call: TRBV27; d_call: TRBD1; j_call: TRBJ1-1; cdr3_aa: CASSSLTGGRAEAFF
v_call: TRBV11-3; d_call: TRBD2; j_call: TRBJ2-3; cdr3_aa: CASSLASGRDTDTQYF
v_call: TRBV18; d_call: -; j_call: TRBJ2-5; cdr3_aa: CASSPVWQETQYF
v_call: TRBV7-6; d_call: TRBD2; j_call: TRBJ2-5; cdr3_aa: CASSIQTSGGAETQYF
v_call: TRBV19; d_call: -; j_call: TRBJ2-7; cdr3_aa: CASSIGSGGFYEQYF
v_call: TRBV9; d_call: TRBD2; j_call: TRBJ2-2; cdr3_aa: CASSVAGGYTGELFF